The text below deals with one T cell receptor beta chain. TCRdb's table, derived via immunoSEQ multiplex PCR, lists solely in-frame clones and lacks some. This sample carries 200,000 or so clones, 75% to 90% of them seen once, and the ten largest clones take less than 8.5%. The sample originates from a study of cytomegalovirus exposure and HLA in healthy donors. The V end lost 1 base, the J end lost 2 bases, and 13 bases lay between the germline ends. CDR3 length: 15 residues. The germline gives CDR1 SQVTM, CDR2 ANQGSEA. This TCR derives from a man aged 18 to 29 in good health and CMV-seropositive. Sequencing was performed on PBMCs. The chain combines TRBV29-1 with TRBJ2-3, with D perhaps matching TRBD1 (6 bases). CDR3 residues: CSVEGRGGVTDTQYF. The DNA for the CDR3 is TGCAGCGTTGAAGGCCGAGGGGGAGTCACAGATACGCAGTATTTT.